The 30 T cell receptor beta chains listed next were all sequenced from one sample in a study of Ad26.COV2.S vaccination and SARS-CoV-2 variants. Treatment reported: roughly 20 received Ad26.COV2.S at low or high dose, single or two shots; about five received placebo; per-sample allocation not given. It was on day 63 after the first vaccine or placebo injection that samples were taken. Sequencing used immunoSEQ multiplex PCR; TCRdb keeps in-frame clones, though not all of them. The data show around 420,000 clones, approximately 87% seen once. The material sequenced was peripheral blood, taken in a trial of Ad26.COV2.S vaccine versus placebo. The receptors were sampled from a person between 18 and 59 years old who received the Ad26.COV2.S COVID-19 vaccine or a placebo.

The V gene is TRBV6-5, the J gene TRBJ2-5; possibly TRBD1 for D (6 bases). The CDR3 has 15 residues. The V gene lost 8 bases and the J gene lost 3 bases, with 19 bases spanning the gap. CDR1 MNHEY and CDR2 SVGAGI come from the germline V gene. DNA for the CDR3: TGTGCCAGCCCCTCTAACAGGGCCTTCAAAGAGACCCAGTACTTC. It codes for CASPSNRAFKETQYF.

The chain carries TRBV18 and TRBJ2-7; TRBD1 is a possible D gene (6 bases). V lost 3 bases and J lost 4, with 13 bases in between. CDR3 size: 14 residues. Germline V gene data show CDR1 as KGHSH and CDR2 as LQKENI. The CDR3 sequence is CASSPRQVGYEQYF. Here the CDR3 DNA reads TGTGCCAGCTCACCTCGACAGGTTGGGTACGAGCAGTACTTC.

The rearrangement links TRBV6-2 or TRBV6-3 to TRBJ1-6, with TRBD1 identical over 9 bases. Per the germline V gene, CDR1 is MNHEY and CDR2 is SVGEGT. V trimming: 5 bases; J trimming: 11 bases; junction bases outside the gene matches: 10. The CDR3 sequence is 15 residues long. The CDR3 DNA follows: TGTGCCAGCAGTCCCGGGACAGGGCCCGTGGCACCCCTCCACTTT. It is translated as CASSPGTGPVAPLHF.

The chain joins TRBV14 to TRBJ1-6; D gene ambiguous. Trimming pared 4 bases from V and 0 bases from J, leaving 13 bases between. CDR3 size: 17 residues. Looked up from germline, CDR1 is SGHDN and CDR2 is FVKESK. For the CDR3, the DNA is TGTGCCAGCAGCCCCCGGAAGCCACGCTCCTATAATTCACCCCTCCACTTT. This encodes CASSPRKPRSYNSPLHF.

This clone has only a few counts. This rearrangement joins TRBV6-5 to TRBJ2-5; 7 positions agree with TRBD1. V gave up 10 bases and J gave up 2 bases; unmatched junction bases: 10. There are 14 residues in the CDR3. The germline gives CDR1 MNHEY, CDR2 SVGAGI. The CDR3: CATNSRGQQETQYF. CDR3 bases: TGTGCCACCAACTCAAGGGGGCAGCAAGAGACCCAGTACTTC.

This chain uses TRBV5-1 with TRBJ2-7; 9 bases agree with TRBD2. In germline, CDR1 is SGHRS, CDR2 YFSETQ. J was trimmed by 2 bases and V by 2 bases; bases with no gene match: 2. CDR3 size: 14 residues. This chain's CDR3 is CASSFSGGAYEQYF. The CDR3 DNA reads TGCGCCAGCAGCTTTAGCGGGGGAGCCTACGAGCAGTACTTC.

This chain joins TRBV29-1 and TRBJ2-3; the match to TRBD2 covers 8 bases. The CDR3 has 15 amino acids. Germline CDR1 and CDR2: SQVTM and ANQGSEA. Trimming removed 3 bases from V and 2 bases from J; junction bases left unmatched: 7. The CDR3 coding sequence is TGCAGCGTTGATTTGGTAGCGGGGATCACAGATACGCAGTATTTT. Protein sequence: CSVDLVAGITDTQYF.

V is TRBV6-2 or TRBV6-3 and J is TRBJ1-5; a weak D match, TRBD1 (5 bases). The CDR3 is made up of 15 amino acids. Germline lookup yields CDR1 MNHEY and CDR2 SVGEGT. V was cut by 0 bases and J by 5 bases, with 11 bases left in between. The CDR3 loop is CASSYSQAFHQPQHF. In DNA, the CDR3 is TGTGCCAGCAGTTACTCACAGGCTTTTCATCAGCCCCAGCATTTT.

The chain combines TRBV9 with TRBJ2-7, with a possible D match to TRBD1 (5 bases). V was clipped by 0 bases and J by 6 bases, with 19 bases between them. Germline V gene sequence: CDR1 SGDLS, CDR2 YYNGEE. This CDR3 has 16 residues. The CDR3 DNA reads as TGTGCCAGCAGCGTAGCCCAGGGCCCCGTCCCTCTCGAGCAGTACTTC. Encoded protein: CASSVAQGPVPLEQYF.

CDR3 in amino acids: CASSSGTGGNNIQYF. The CDR3 nucleotides are TGTGCCAGTAGTTCCGGGACAGGGGGCAATAACATTCAGTACTTC. This chain uses TRBV19 with TRBJ2-4; 12 positions match TRBD1. V lost 5 bases and J lost 7; bases outside the gene matches: 6. Germline V gene sequence: CDR1 LNHDA, CDR2 SQIVND (reference sequence). This CDR3 spans 15 amino acids.

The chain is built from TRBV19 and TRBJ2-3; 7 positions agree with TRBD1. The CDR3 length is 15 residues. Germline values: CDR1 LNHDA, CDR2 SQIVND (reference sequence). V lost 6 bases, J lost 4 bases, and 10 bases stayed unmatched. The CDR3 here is CASRRDRARADTQYF. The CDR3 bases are TGTGCCAGTAGGAGAGACAGGGCGAGAGCAGATACGCAGTATTTT.

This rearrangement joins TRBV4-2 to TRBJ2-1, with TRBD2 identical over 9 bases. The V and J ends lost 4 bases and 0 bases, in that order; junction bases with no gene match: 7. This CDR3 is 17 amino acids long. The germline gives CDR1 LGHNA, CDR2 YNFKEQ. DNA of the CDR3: TGTGCCAGCAGCCGACCGCGGGAGGGCAGCTCCTACAATGAGCAGTTCTTC. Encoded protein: CASSRPREGSSYNEQFF.

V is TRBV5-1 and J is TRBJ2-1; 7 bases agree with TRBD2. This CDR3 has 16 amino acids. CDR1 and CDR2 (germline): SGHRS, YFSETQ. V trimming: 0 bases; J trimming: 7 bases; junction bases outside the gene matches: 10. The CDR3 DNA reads TGCGCCAGCAGCTTGGGAGGCGGGGGACCCCAAAATGAGCAGTTCTTC. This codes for CASSLGGGGPQNEQFF.

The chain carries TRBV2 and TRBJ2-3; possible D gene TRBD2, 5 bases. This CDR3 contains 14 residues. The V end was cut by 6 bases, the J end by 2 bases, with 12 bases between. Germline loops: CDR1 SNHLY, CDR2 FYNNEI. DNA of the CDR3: TGTGCCAGCAGGAGGACCGGGGTCACAGATACGCAGTATTTT. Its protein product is CASRRTGVTDTQYF.

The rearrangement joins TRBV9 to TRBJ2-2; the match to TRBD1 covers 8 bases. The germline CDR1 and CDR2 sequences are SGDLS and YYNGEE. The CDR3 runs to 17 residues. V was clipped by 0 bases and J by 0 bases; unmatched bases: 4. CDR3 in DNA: TGTGCCAGCAGCGTAGGTGTGGGACAGGCGAACACCGGGGAGCTGTTTTTT. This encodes CASSVGVGQANTGELFF.

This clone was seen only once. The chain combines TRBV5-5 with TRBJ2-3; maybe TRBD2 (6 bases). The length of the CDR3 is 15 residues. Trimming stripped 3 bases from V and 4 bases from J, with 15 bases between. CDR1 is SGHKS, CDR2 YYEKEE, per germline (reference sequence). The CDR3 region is CASSWGDKVADTQYF. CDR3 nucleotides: TGTGCCAGCAGCTGGGGGGATAAGGTGGCAGATACGCAGTATTTT.

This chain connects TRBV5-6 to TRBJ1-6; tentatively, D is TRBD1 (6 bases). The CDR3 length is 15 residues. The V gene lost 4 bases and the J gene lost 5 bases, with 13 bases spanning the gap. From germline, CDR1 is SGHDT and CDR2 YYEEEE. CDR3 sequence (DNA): TGTGCCAGCAGCCCCCTGGGGGGGCATAATTCACCCCTCCACTTT. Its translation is CASSPLGGHNSPLHF. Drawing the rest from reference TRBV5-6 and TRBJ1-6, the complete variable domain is DAGVTQSPTHLIKTRGQQVTLRCSPKSGHDTVSWYQQALGQGPQFIFQYYEEEERQRGNFPDRFSGHQFPNYSSELNVNALLLGDSALYLCASSPLGGHNSPLHFGNGTRLTVT.

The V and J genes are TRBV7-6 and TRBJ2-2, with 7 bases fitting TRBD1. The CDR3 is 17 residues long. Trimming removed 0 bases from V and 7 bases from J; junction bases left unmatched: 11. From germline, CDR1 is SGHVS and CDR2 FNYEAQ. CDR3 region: CASSLAFRQGVHGELFF. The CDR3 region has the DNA TGTGCCAGCAGCTTAGCTTTCCGGCAGGGGGTCCACGGGGAGCTGTTTTTT.

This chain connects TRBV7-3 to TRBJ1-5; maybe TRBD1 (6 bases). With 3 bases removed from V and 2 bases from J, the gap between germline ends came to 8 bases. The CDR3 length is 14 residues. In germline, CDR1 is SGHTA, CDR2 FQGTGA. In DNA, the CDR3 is TGTGCCAGCAGCTTTCGACAGGGCAATCAGCCCCAGCATTTT. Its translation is CASSFRQGNQPQHF. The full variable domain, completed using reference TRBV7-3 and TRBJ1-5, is GAGVSQTPSNKVTEKGKYVELRCDPISGHTALYWYRQSLGQGPEFLIYFQGTGAADDSGLPNDRFFAVRPEGSVSTLKIQRTERGDSAVYLCASSFRQGNQPQHFGDGTRLSIL.

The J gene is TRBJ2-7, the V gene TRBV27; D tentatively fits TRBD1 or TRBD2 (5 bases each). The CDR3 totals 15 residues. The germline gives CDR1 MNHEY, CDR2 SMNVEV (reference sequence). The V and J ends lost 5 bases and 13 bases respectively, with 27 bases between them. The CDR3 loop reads CASSGEGTPFTRQYF. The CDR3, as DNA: TGTGCCAGCAGTGGGGAAGGGACGCCCTTCACCAGGCAATACTTC.

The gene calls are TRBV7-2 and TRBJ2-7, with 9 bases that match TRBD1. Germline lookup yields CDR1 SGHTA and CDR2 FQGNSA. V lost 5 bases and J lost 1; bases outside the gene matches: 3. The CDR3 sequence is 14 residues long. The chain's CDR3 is CASSPDRGSYEQYF. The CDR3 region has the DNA TGTGCCAGCAGCCCAGACAGGGGGTCCTACGAGCAGTACTTC. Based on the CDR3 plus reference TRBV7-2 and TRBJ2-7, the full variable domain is GAGVSQSPSNKVTEKGKDVELRCDPISGHTALYWYRQSLGQGLEFLIYFQGNSAPDKSGLPSDRFSAERTGGSVSTLTIQRTQQEDSAVYLCASSPDRGSYEQYFGPGTRLTVT.

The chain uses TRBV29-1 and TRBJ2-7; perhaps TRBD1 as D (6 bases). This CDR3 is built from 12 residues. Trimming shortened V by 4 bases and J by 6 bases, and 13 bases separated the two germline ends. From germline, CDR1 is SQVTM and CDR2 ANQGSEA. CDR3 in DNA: TGCAGCGTTGGCCCAGGGGCCGGCGAGCAGTACTTC. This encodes CSVGPGAGEQYF.

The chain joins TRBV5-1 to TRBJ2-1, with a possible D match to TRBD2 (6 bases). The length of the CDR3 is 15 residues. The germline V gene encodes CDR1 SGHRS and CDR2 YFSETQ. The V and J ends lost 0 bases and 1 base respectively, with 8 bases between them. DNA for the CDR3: TGCGCCAGCAGCTTGGTCGGGACTTCCTACAATGAGCAGTTCTTC. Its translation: CASSLVGTSYNEQFF.

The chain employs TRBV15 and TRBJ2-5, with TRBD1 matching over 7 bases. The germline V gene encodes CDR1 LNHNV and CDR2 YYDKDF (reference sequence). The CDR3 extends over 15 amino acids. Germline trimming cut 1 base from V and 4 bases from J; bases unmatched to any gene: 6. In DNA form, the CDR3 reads TGTGCCACCAGCAGAGCCCCGGGACAGCGAGAGACCCAGTACTTC. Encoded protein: CATSRAPGQRETQYF.

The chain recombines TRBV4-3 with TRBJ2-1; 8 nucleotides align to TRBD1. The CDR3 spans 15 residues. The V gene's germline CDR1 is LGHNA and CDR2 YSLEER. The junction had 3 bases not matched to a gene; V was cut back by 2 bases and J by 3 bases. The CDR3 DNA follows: TGCGCCAGCAGCCAACCCGGGACAGGCTACAATGAGCAGTTCTTC. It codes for CASSQPGTGYNEQFF.

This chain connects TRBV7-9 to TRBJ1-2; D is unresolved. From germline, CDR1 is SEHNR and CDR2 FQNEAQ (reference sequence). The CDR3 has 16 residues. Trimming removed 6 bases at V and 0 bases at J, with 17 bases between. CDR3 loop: CASSPYKHGANYGYTF. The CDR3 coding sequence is TGTGCCAGCAGTCCGTACAAACACGGGGCTAACTATGGCTACACCTTC. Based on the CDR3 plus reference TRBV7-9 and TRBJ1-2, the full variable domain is DTGVSQNPRHKITKRGQNVTFRCDPISEHNRLYWYRQTLGQGPEFLTYFQNEAQLEKSRLLSDRFSAERPKGSFSTLEIQRTEQGDSAMYLCASSPYKHGANYGYTFGSGTRLTVV.

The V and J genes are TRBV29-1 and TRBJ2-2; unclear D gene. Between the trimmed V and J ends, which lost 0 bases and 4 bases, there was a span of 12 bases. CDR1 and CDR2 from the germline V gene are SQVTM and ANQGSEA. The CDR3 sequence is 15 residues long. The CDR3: CSVEDRTYGTGELFF. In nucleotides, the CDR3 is TGCAGCGTTGAAGATAGAACCTATGGCACCGGGGAGCTGTTTTTT.

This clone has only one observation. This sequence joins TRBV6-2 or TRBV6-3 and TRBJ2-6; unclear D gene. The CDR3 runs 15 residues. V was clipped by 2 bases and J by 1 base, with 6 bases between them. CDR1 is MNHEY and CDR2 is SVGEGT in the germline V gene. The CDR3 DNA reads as TGTGCCAGCAGTTACCGAATATCTGGGGCCAACGTCCTGACTTTC. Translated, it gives CASSYRISGANVLTF.

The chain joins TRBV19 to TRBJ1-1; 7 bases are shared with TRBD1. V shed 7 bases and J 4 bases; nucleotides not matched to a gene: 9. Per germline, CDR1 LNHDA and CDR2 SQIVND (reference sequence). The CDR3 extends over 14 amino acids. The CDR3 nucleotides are TGTGCCAGTAACCCCAGGGGGGATGGCACTGAAGCTTTCTTT. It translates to CASNPRGDGTEAFF.

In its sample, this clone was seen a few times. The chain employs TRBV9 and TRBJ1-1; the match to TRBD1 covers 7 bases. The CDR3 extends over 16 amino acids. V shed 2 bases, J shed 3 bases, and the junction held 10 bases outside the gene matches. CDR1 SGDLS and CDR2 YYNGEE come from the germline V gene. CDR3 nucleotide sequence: TGTGCCAGCAGCGTCCACCGCGACAGGGCTTACACTGAAGCTTTCTTT. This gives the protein CASSVHRDRAYTEAFF.